This T cell receptor (beta chain) stems from a study of response to subunit inactivated influenza vaccine. Study findings and constraints: Few new T cells, the authors suggested, are recruited by each seasonal influenza vaccination.

Germline CDR1 is ENHRY and CDR2 is SYGVKD. V shed 11 bases and J 5 bases; nucleotides not matched to a gene: 12. CDR3 size: 15 residues. This clonotype was found a few times. Its antigen is still unknown. TCRdb re-called the RT-PCR reads with MiXCR, one entry per CDR3 protein. This repertoire shows hundreds of thousands of distinct CDR3 sequences, 7.6% found once; its top ten account for around 13%. The chain has TRBV10-3 and TRBJ1-1; 12 nucleotides line up with TRBD1. This clonotype was obtained from a man aged 50-75 years who received an inactivated influenza vaccine. Sequencing used PBMCs from blood, obtained around 25 months after vaccination. CDR3 amino acids: CALSPGQGAVTEAFF. The CDR3 DNA reads TGTGCCCTCTCCCCGGGACAGGGGGCCGTTACTGAAGCTTTCTTT.